One and the same sample provided the 4 T cell receptor beta chains below, sequenced in a study of blood T cell repertoires in COVID-19. Data came from immunoSEQ multiplex PCR; TCRdb stores just in-frame clones and leaves some out. The table includes about 19,000 clones, roughly 85% detected once. The specimen was peripheral blood. The receptors derive from a man aged 80 or over with acute or convalescent COVID-19.

Notes on this clone: The junction differs from germline at one of its ends, possibly a read error. The V gene is TRBV27, the J gene TRBJ2-1; 8 bases align to TRBD2. In germline, CDR1 is MNHEY, CDR2 SMNVEV (reference sequence). This CDR3 has 15 amino acids. In nucleotides, the CDR3 is TGTGCCAGAGGACGGGGGGGGGCCTCCCACAATGAGCAGTTCTTC. Translated, it gives CARGRGGASHNEQFF.

This chain links TRBV6-5 with TRBJ1-2, with D maybe TRBD1 (6 bases). There are 14 residues in the CDR3. Trimming stripped 4 bases from V and 9 bases from J, with 18 bases between. Germline CDR1 is MNHEY and CDR2 is SVGAGI. This CDR3 is CASSFTGTKRSYTF. CDR3 coding DNA: TGTGCCAGCAGTTTTACCGGGACAAAGAGAAGCTACACCTTC.

This clone appeared a single time. The V gene is TRBV4-2, the J gene TRBJ1-5; D unclear. The CDR3 spans 15 residues. The germline gives CDR1 LGHNA, CDR2 YNFKEQ. Trimming left V 1 base short and J 1 base short, with 8 bases between. CDR3 in DNA: TGTGCCAGCAGCCAAGCCGGCGGGAGCAATCAGCCCCAGCATTTT. Translation gives CASSQAGGSNQPQHF.

The chain joins TRBV28 to TRBJ1-2; 9 nucleotides agree with TRBD1. Unmatched junction bases numbered 7, after V lost 4 bases and J lost 4 bases. The germline V gene has CDR1 MDHEN and CDR2 SYDVKM. The CDR3 covers 15 residues. The DNA of the CDR3 is TGTGCCAGCAGTTCCTACACGACAGGGGGCTATGGCTACACCTTC. Translation: CASSSYTTGGYGYTF.